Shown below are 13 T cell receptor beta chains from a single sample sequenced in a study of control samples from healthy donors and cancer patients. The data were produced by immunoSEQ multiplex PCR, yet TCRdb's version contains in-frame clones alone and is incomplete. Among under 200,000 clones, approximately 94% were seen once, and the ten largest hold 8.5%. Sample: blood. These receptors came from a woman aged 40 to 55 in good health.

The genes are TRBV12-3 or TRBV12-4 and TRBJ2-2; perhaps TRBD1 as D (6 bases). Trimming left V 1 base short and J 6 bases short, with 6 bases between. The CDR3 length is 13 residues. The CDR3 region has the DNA TGTGCCAGCAGTTTAGGGGGGCCCGGGGAGCTGTTTTTT. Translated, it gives CASSLGGPGELFF.

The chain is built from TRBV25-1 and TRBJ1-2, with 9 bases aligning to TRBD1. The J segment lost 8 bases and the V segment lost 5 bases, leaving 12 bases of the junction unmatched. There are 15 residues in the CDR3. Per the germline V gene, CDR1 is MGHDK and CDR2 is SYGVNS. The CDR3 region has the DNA TGTGCCAGCAGTCTAGGGACAGGGCGCTATGGGGGCTACACCTTC. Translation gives CASSLGTGRYGGYTF.

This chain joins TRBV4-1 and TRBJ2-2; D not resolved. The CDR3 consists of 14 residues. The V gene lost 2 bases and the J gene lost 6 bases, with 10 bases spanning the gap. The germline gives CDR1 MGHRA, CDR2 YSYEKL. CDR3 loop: CASSQFLRAGELFF. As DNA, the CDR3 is TGCGCCAGCAGCCAATTTTTGAGAGCCGGGGAGCTGTTTTTT.

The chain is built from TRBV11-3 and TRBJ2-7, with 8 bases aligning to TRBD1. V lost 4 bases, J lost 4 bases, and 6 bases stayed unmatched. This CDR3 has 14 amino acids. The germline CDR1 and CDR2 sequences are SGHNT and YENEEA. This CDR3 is CASSSTGVGYEQYF. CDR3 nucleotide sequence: TGTGCCAGCAGCTCGACAGGGGTTGGGTACGAGCAGTACTTC.

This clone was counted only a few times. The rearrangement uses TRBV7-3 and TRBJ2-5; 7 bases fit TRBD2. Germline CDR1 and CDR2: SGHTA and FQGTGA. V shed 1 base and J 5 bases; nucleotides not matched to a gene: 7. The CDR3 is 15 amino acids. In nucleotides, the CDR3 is TGTGCCAGCAGCTTAAACGGCGGGGGTCGTGAGACCCAGTACTTC. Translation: CASSLNGGGRETQYF.

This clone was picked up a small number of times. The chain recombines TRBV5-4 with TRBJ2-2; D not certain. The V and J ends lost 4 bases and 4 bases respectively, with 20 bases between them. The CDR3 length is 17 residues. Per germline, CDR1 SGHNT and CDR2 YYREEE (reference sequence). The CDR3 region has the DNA TGTGCCAGCAGCCCATCACCAGGAGTATCGGGCACCGGGGAGCTGTTTTTT. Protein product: CASSPSPGVSGTGELFF.

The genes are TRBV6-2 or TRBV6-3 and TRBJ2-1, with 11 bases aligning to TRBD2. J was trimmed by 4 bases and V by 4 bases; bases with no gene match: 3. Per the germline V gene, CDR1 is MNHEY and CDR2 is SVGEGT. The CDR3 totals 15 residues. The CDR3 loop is CASSFSGGAYNEQFF. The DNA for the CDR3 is TGTGCCAGCAGTTTTAGCGGGGGGGCATACAATGAGCAGTTCTTC.

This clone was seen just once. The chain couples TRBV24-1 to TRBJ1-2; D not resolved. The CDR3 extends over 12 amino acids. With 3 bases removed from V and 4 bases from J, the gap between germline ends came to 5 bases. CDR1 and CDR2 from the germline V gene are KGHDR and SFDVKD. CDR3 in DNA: TGTGCCACCAGTGATACCGGCTATGGCTACACCTTC. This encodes CATSDTGYGYTF.

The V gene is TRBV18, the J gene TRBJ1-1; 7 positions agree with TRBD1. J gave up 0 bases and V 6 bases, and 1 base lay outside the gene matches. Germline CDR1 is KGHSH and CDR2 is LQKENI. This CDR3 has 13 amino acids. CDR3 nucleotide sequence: TGTGCCAGCTCGGGACAGTTGAACACTGAAGCTTTCTTT. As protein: CASSGQLNTEAFF.

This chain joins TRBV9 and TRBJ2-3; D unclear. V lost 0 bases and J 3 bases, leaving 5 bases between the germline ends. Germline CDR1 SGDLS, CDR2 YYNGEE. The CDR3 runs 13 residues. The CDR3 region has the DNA TGTGCCAGCAGCGTAGCACAGACAGATACGCAGTATTTT. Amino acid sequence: CASSVAQTDTQYF.

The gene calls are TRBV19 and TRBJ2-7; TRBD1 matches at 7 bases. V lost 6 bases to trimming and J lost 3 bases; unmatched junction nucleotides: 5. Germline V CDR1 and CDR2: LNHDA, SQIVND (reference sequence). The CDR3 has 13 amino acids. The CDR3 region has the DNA TGTGCCAGTAGCAGGACAGGTAACTACGAGCAGTACTTC. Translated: CASSRTGNYEQYF.

CDR3 sequence (DNA): TGCGCCAGCAGTCATCGGGACAGATATAATTCACCCCTCCACTTT. Its translation is CASSHRDRYNSPLHF. V gene TRBV23-1 combines with J gene TRBJ1-6; 7 bases align to TRBD1. TRBV23-1 is labeled an ORF, and its function is uncertain. V trimming: 3 bases; J trimming: 4 bases; junction bases outside the gene matches: 3. The CDR3 contains 15 residues.

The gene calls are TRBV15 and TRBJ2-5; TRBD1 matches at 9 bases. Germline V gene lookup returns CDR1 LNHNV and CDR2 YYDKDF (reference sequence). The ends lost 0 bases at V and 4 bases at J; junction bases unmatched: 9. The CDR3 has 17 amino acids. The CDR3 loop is CATSRERPGQGSETQYF. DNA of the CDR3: TGTGCCACCAGCAGAGAAAGACCGGGACAGGGATCAGAGACCCAGTACTTC.